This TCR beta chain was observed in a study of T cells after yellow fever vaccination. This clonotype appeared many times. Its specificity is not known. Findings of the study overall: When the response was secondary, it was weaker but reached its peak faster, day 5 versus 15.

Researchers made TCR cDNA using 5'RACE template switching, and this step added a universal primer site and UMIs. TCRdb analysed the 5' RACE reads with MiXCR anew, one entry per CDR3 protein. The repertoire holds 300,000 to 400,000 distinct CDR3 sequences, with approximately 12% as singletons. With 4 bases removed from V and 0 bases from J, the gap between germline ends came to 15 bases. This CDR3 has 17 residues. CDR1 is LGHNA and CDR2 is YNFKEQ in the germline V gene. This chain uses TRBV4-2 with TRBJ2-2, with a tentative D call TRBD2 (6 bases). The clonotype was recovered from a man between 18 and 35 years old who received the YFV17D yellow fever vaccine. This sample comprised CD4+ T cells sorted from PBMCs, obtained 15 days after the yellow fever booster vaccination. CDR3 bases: TGTGCCAGCAGCCGACAAGGCCCGGGGGCGAACACCGGGGAGCTGTTTTTT. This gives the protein CASSRQGPGANTGELFF.